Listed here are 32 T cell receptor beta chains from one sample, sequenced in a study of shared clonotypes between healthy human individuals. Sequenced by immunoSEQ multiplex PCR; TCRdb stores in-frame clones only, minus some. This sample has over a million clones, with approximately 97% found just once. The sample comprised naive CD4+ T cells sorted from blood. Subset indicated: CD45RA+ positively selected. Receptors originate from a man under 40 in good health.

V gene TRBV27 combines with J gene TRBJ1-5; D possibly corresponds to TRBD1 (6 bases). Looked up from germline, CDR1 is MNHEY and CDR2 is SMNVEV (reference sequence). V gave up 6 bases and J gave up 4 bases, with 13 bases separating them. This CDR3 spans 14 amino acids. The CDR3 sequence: CASRDRSLNQPQHF. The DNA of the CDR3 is TGTGCCAGCAGAGACAGGTCTTTAAATCAGCCCCAGCATTTT.

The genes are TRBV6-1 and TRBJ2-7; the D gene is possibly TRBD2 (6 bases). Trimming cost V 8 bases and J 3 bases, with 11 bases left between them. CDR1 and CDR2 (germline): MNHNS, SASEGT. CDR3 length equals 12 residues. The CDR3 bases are TGTGCCAGCTCCCGGGGGAACTACGAGCAGTACTTC. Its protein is CASSRGNYEQYF.

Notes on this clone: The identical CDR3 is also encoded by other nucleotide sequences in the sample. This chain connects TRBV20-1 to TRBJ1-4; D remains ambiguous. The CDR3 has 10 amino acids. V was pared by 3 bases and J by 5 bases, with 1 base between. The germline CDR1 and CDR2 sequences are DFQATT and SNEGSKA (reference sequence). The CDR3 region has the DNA TGCAGTGCTAGGAATGAAAAACTGTTTTTT. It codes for CSARNEKLFF.

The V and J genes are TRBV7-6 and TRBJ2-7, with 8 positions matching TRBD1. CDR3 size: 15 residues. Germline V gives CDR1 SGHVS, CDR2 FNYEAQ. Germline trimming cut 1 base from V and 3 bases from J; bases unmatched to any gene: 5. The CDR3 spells CASSLETGGIYEQYF. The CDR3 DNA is TGTGCCAGCAGCTTAGAAACAGGGGGTATCTACGAGCAGTACTTC.

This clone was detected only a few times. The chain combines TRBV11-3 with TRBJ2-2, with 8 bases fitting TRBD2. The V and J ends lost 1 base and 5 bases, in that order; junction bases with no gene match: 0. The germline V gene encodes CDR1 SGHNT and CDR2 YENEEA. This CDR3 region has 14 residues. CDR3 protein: CASSLASGTGELFF. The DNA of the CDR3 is TGTGCCAGCAGCTTAGCTAGCGGGACCGGGGAGCTGTTTTTT. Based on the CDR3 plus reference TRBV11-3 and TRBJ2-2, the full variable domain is EAGVVQSPRYKIIEKKQPVAFWCNPISGHNTLYWYLQNLGQGPELLIRYENEEAVDDSQLPKDRFSAERLKGVDSTLKIQPAELGDSAVYLCASSLASGTGELFFGEGSRLTVL.

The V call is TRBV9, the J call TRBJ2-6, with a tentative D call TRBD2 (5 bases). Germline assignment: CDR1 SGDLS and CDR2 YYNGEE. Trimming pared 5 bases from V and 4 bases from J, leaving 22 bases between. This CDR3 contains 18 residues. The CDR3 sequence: CASSTPGPRVAGANVLTF. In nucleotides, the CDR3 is TGTGCCAGCAGTACCCCCGGGCCAAGGGTAGCGGGGGCCAACGTCCTGACTTTC.

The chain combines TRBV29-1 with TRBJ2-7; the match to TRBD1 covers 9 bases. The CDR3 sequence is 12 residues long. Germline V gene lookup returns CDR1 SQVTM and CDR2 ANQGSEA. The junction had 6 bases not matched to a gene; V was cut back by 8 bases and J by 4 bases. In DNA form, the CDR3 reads TGCAGCTGCGGGACAGGGTCGTACGAGCAGTACTTC. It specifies CSCGTGSYEQYF.

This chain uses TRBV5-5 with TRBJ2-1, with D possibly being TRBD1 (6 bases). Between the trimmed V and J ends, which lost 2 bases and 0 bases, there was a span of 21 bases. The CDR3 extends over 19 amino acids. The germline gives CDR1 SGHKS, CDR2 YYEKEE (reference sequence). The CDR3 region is CASSFMGAAGPFSYNEQFF. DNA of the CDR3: TGTGCCAGCAGCTTCATGGGGGCGGCTGGGCCCTTCTCCTACAATGAGCAGTTCTTC.

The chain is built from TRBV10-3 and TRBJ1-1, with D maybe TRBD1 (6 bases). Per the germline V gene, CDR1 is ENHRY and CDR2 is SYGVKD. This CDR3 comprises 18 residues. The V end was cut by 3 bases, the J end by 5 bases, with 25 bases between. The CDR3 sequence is CAISDPRGGGHQGTEAFF. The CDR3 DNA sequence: TGTGCCATCAGTGACCCCCGGGGAGGGGGACACCAAGGAACTGAAGCTTTCTTT.

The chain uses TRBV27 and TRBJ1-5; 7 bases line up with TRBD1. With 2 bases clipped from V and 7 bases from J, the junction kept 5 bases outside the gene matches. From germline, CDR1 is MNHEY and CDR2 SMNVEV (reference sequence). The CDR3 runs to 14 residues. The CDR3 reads CASSLRQGLQPQHF. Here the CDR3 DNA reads TGTGCCAGCAGTTTAAGACAGGGATTACAGCCCCAGCATTTT.

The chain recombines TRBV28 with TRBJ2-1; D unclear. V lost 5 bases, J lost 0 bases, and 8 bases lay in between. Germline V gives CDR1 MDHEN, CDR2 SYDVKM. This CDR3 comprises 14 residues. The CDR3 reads CASSGPHSYNEQFF. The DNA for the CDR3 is TGTGCCAGCAGTGGCCCGCACTCCTACAATGAGCAGTTCTTC.

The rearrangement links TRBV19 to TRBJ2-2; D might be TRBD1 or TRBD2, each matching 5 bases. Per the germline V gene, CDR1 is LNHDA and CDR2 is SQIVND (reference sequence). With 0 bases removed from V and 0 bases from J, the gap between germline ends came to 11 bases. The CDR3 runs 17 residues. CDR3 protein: CASSIDWGMPNTGELFF. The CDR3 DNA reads TGTGCCAGTAGTATAGATTGGGGGATGCCGAACACCGGGGAGCTGTTTTTT.

CDR3 loop: CASSRRIRRYTEAFF. The DNA of the CDR3 is TGTGCCAGCAGCCGGCGGATCCGGCGGTACACTGAAGCTTTCTTT. The gene calls are TRBV6-5 and TRBJ1-1; D gene ambiguous. V was shortened by 6 bases and J by 3 bases, with 17 bases between the two germline ends. Germline V gene sequence: CDR1 MNHEY, CDR2 SVGAGI. The CDR3 extends over 15 amino acids.

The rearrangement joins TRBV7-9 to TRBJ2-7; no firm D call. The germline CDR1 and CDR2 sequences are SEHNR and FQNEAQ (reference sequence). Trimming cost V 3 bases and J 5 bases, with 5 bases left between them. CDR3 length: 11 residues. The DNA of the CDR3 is TGTGCCAGCAGCTTTTATAACGAGCAGTACTTC. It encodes CASSFYNEQYF.

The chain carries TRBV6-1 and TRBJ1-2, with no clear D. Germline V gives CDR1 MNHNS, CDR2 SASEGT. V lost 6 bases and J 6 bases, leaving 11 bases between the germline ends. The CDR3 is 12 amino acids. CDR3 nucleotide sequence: TGTGCCAGCAGACCATCGGCGAATGGCTACACCTTC. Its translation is CASRPSANGYTF.

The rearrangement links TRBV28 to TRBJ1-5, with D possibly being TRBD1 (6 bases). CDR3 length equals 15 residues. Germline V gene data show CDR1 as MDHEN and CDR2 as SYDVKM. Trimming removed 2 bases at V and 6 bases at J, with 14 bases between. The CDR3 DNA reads TGTGCCAGCAGTTTACTAGGACAGATCCGTCAGCCCCAGCATTTT. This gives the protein CASSLLGQIRQPQHF.

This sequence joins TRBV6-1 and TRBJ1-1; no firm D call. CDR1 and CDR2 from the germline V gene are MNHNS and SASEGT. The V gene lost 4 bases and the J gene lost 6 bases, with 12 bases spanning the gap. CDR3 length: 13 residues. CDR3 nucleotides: TGTGCCAGCAGTGTTTCACAGTATTCTGAAGCTTTCTTT. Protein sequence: CASSVSQYSEAFF.

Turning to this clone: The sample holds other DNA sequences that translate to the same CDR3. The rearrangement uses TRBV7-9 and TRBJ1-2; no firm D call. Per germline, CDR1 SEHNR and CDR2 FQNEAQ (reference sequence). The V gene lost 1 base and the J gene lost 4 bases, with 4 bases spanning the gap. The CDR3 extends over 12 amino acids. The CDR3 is CASSLVSYGYTF. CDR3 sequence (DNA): TGTGCCAGCAGCTTAGTGTCCTATGGCTACACCTTC.

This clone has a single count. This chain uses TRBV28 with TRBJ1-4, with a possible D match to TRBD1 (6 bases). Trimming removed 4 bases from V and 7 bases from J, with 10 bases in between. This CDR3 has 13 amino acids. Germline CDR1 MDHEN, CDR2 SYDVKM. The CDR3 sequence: CASSSGTPEKLFF. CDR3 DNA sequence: TGTGCCAGCAGTTCGGGGACACCTGAAAAACTGTTTTTT.

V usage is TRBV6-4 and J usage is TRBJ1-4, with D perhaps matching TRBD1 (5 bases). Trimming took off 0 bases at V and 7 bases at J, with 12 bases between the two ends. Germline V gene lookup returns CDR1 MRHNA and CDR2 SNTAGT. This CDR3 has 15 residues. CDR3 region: CASSDSKVQAEKLFF. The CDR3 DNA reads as TGTGCCAGCAGTGACTCGAAAGTACAGGCTGAAAAACTGTTTTTT.

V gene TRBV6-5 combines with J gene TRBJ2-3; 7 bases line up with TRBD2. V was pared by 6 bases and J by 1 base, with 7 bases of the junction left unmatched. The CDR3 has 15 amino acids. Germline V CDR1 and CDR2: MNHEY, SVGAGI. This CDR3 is CASSVLAGRTDTQYF. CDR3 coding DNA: TGTGCCAGCAGCGTATTAGCGGGTCGCACAGATACGCAGTATTTT.

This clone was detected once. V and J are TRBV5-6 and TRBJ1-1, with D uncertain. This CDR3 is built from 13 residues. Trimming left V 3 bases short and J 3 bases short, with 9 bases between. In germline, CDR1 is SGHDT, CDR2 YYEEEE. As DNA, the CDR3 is TGTGCCAGCAGCTGGAAGCGGGACACTGAAGCTTTCTTT. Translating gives CASSWKRDTEAFF.

The CDR3 nucleotides are TGCGCCAGCAGTGACAACGAGTTTCGAGAAAAACTGTTTTTT. Translated, it gives CASSDNEFREKLFF. This chain connects TRBV4-1 to TRBJ1-4; no clear D. CDR3 length: 14 residues. Germline CDR1 is MGHRA and CDR2 is YSYEKL. V was shortened by 6 bases and J by 8 bases, with 16 bases between the two germline ends.

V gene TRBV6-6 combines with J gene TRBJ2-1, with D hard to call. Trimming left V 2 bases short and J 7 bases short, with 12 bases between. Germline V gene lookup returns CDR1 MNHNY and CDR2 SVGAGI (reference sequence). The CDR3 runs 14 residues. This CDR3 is CASSYIGRMNEQFF. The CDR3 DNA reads TGTGCCAGCAGTTACATCGGCCGAATGAATGAGCAGTTCTTC.

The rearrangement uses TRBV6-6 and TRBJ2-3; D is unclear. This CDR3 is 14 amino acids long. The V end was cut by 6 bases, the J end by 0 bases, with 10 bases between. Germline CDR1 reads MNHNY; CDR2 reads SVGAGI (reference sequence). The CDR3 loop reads CASSYLSSTDTQYF. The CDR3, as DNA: TGTGCCAGCAGCTATCTGTCTAGCACAGATACGCAGTATTTT.

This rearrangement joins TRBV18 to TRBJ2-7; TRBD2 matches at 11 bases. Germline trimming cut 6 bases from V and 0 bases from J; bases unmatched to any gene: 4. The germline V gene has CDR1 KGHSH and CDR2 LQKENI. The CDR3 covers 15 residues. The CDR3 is CASSPTSGISYEQYF. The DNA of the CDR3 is TGTGCCAGCTCGCCGACTAGCGGGATCTCCTACGAGCAGTACTTC. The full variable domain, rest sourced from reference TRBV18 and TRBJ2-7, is NAGVMQNPRHLVRRRGQEARLRCSPMKGHSHVYWYRQLPEEGLKFMVYLQKENIIDESGMPKERFSAEFPKEGPSILRIQQVVRGDSAAYFCASSPTSGISYEQYFGPGTRLTVT.

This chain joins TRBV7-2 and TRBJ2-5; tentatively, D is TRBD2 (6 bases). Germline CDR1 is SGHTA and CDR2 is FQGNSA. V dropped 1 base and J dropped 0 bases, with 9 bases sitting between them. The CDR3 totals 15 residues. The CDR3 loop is CASSLERGYQETQYF. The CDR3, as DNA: TGTGCCAGCAGCTTAGAACGGGGGTACCAAGAGACCCAGTACTTC.

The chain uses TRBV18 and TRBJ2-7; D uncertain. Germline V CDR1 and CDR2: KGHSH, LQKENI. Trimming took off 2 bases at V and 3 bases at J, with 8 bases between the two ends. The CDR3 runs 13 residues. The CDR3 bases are TGTGCCAGCTCACCATCAGGATACTACGAGCAGTACTTC. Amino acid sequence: CASSPSGYYEQYF.

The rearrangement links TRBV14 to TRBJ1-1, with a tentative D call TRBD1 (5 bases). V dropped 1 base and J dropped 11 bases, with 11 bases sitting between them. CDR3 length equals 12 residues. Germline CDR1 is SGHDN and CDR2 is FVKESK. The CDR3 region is CASSQAGLEAFF. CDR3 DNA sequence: TGTGCCAGCAGCCAAGCGGGGCTTGAGGCTTTCTTT.

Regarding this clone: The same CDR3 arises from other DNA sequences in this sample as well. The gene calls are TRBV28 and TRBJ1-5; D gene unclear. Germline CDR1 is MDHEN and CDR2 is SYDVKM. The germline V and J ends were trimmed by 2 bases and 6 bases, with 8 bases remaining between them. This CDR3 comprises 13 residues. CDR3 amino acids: CASSLLGSQPQHF. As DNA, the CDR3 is TGTGCCAGCAGTTTACTGGGGAGTCAGCCCCAGCATTTT.

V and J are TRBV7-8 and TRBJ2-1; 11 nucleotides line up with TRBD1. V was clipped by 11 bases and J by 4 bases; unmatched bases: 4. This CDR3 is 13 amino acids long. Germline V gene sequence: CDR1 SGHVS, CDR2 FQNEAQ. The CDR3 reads CASGQGVYNEQFF. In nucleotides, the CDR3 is TGTGCCTCGGGACAGGGGGTGTACAATGAGCAGTTCTTC.

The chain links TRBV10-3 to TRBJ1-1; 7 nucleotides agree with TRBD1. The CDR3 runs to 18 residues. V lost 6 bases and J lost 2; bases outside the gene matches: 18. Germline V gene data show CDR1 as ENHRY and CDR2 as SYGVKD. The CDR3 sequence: CAISETRQGRDKNTEAFF. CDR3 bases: TGTGCCATCAGCGAGACGAGACAGGGAAGAGATAAAAACACTGAAGCTTTCTTT.